This is a list of T cell receptor beta chains from one sample in a study of blood T cell repertoires in COVID-19. Data came from immunoSEQ multiplex PCR; TCRdb stores just in-frame clones and leaves some out. This table has 80,000 or so clones, roughly nine tenths appearing once. The material sequenced was peripheral blood. The source of these receptors is a man aged 50 to 59 with acute or convalescent COVID-19. The CDR3 runs from the conserved cysteine through the conserved F or W. The D gene is left open where the match is weak. Clone size is given for some rows only: seen once, a few or many times, or a class if the clone is expanded.

clone size	J gene	V gene	D gene	CDR3 DNA	CDR3 protein
-	TRBJ2-5	TRBV19	TRBD1	TGTGCCAGTAGGATAACAGGGGGAGAGACCCAGTACTTC	CASRITGGETQYF
-	TRBJ2-4	TRBV24-1	TRBD2	TGTGCCACCAGTGACCACCCCGGGACTAGCGGGGGGGGGAACATTCAGTACTTC	CATSDHPGTSGGGNIQYF
-	TRBJ2-5	TRBV12-5	TRBD2	TGTGCTAGTGGTTTCCACTCCTCCACACTAGCGGGGGAAGAGACCCAGTACTTC	CASGFHSSTLAGEETQYF
-	TRBJ2-1	TRBV12-3/TRBV12-4	TRBD1	TGTGCCAGCAGCCGGACAGGTAATGAGCAGTTCTTC	CASSRTGNEQFF
few	TRBJ1-5	TRBV7-2	-	TGTGCCAGCAGCTTAGCGATCGATGAATACAGGCGAAGAAATCAGCCCCAGCATTTT	CASSLAIDEYRRRNQPQHF
once	TRBJ1-1	TRBV2	-	TGTGCCAGCAGTTGGTCCCGAGCGAACACTGAAGCTTTCTTT	CASSWSRANTEAFF
once	TRBJ2-1	TRBV24-1	-	TGTGCCACCAGTGATTTAGAATTCGCGGGGAACAATGAGCAGTTCTTC	CATSDLEFAGNNEQFF
once	TRBJ1-5	TRBV19	-	TGTGCCAGTAGTGTGACAGACAATCAGCCCCAGCATTTT	CASSVTDNQPQHF
-	TRBJ1-5	TRBV2	TRBD1	TGTGCCAGCAGTGCAACAGGGGGAAGCAATCAGCCCCAGCATTTT	CASSATGGSNQPQHF
-	TRBJ2-5	TRBV2	-	TGTGCCAGCAGTGGCAGCACTAGAGGCCAAGAGACCCAGTACTTC	CASSGSTRGQETQYF
-	TRBJ2-5	TRBV25-1	-	TGTGCCAGCAGTGAACCAGGGTCGGAGACCCAGTACTTC	CASSEPGSETQYF
once	TRBJ2-5	TRBV5-5	-	TGTGCCAGCAGCTTGGGACAGGTAGTGGAGACCCAGTACTTC	CASSLGQVVETQYF
-	TRBJ1-5	TRBV6-2/TRBV6-3	-	TGTGCCAGCAGTCCCGCTCGGGACAATCAGCCCCAGCATTTT	CASSPARDNQPQHF
-	TRBJ2-1	TRBV19	TRBD1	TGTGCCAGTAGTAGGGGTCCGACAGGGGTCAATGAGCAGTTCTTC	CASSRGPTGVNEQFF
-	TRBJ1-5	TRBV7-2	-	TGTGCCAGCAGCCCCGGTGATACCAACAATCAGCCCCAGCATTTT	CASSPGDTNNQPQHF
-	TRBJ2-3	TRBV10-3	-	TGTGCCATCAGTGAGCCGGACAGATACACAGATACGCAGTATTTT	CAISEPDRYTDTQYF
-	TRBJ2-7	TRBV9	-	TGTGCCAGCAGCGTAGAGGCAGGGGCCTACGAGCAGTACTTC	CASSVEAGAYEQYF
once	TRBJ2-5	TRBV24-1	-	TGTGCCACCAGCCAGGGGGAGACCCAGTACTTC	CATSQGETQYF
few	TRBJ2-5	TRBV7-2	TRBD2	TGTGCCAGCAGCTTAGTGCGGACTAGCGGGGGTAGAGTGGAGACCCAGTACTTC	CASSLVRTSGGRVETQYF
-	TRBJ1-4	TRBV2	-	TGTGCCAGCACCTCCCAGGCGACTAATGAAAAACTGTTTTTT	CASTSQATNEKLFF
-	TRBJ2-2	TRBV2	-	TGTGCCAACTCCCGAGCGTCTAGCAGGAACACCGGGGAGCTGTTTTTT	CANSRASSRNTGELFF
once	TRBJ1-1	TRBV5-4	-	TGTGCCAGCAGATCCGCCCAGGGCACTGAAGCTTTCTTT	CASRSAQGTEAFF
-	TRBJ2-1	TRBV2	-	TGTGCCAGCAGTGATGTGCGGGGATCGCCCTACAATGAGCAGTTCTTC	CASSDVRGSPYNEQFF